A single sample is the source of the 18 T cell receptor beta chains below, sequenced in a study of T cell repertoires and HLA-DP antigens. Profiling relied on immunoSEQ multiplex PCR, and the TCRdb table lists in-frame clones only, not all of them. The top ten clones hold around 1.5% of a sample with over 60,000 clones, about 80% of them seen once. Their antigens remain unidentified. Sequenced material: CD4+ T cells from PBMCs. These receptors came from a man in his sixties in good health and CMV-seronegative.

This clone was observed a single time. The chain is built from TRBV6-5 and TRBJ1-6; no definite D call. The CDR3 is 16 residues long. The V gene lost 0 bases and the J gene lost 0 bases, with 6 bases spanning the gap. Germline V CDR1 and CDR2: MNHEY, SVGAGI. The CDR3: CASSYSWTSYNSPLHF. CDR3 nucleotides: TGTGCCAGCAGTTACTCGTGGACCTCCTATAATTCACCCCTCCACTTT.

This chain uses TRBV5-4 with TRBJ2-1; D unclear. The CDR3 runs 14 residues. The germline V and J ends were trimmed by 0 bases and 10 bases, with 14 bases remaining between them. Germline-derived CDR1 and CDR2 are SGHNT and YYREEE (reference sequence). CDR3 region: CASSLADVVREQFF. DNA of the CDR3: TGTGCCAGCAGCTTGGCCGATGTAGTTCGCGAGCAGTTCTTC.

The gene calls are TRBV11-1 and TRBJ2-1; TRBD2 matches 13 bases. The CDR3 extends over 16 amino acids. Germline values: CDR1 SGHAT, CDR2 FQDESV (reference sequence). The junction had 8 bases not matched to a gene; V was cut back by 5 bases and J by 7 bases. CDR3 sequence reads: CASSRRTSGSWNEQFF. The CDR3 DNA follows: TGTGCCAGCAGCCGACGGACTAGCGGGAGTTGGAATGAGCAGTTCTTC.

V and J are TRBV5-4 and TRBJ2-3, with D perhaps TRBD2 (7 bases). The CDR3 covers 15 residues. Per the germline V gene, CDR1 is SGHNT and CDR2 is YYREEE (reference sequence). The V end was cut by 3 bases, the J end by 3 bases, with 14 bases between. The chain's CDR3 is CASSSEGGNTDTQYF. In DNA form, the CDR3 reads TGTGCCAGCAGCTCCGAGGGGGGGAATACAGATACGCAGTATTTT.

This rearrangement joins TRBV7-8 to TRBJ1-4; possible D gene TRBD1, 6 bases. Trimming stripped 5 bases from V and 0 bases from J, with 19 bases between. CDR1 SGHVS and CDR2 FQNEAQ come from the germline V gene. This CDR3 has 18 amino acids. As DNA, the CDR3 is TGTGCCAGCAGCCCGGGGGGCTCGGGGAGGGCAACTAATGAAAAACTGTTTTTT. Translation gives CASSPGGSGRATNEKLFF.

The V call is TRBV4-1, the J call TRBJ1-1; D is perhaps TRBD1 (5 bases). Germline lookup yields CDR1 MGHRA and CDR2 YSYEKL. Between the trimmed V and J ends, which lost 4 bases and 0 bases, there was a span of 12 bases. The length of the CDR3 is 15 residues. This CDR3 reads CASSLGETVNTEAFF. The DNA for the CDR3 is TGCGCCAGCAGCCTTGGGGAGACAGTGAACACTGAAGCTTTCTTT.

This clone has just a few counts. This rearrangement joins TRBV27 to TRBJ2-3, with 11 bases lining up with TRBD2. Germline lookup yields CDR1 MNHEY and CDR2 SMNVEV (reference sequence). V was clipped by 0 bases and J by 2 bases; unmatched bases: 1. This CDR3 spans 16 amino acids. The CDR3 region is CASSLSTSGDTDTQYF. CDR3 DNA: TGTGCCAGCAGTTTATCGACTAGCGGGGACACAGATACGCAGTATTTT.

The chain recombines TRBV13 with TRBJ2-3; D ambiguous. This CDR3 is 14 amino acids long. Trimming took off 0 bases at V and 2 bases at J, with 6 bases between the two ends. Germline assignment: CDR1 PRHDT and CDR2 FYEKMQ (reference sequence). This CDR3 is CASSLGGYTDTQYF. The CDR3 DNA reads TGTGCCAGCAGCTTAGGGGGGTACACAGATACGCAGTATTTT.

The chain employs TRBV5-1 and TRBJ2-2; the match to TRBD2 covers 10 bases. V gave up 2 bases and J gave up 6 bases; unmatched junction bases: 4. The CDR3 spans 15 residues. CDR1 and CDR2 from the germline V gene are SGHRS and YFSETQ. CDR3 region: CASSFASGSPGELFF. The CDR3 nucleotides read TGCGCCAGCAGCTTCGCTAGCGGGAGCCCCGGGGAGCTGTTTTTT.

The chain links TRBV10-3 to TRBJ2-7; D may be TRBD1 (5 bases). V shed 0 bases and J shed 2 bases, with 11 bases lying between them. The germline V gene encodes CDR1 ENHRY and CDR2 SYGVKD. This CDR3 has 15 residues. The CDR3 nucleotides are TGTGCCATCAGTGAGTCGGGGCTCTCCCCCTACGAGCAGTACTTC. This translates into CAISESGLSPYEQYF.

The V gene is TRBV27, the J gene TRBJ2-1, with D possibly being TRBD1 (5 bases). Germline-derived CDR1 and CDR2 are MNHEY and SMNVEV (reference sequence). This CDR3 has 13 residues. Trimming removed 10 bases at V and 8 bases at J, with 18 bases between. The CDR3 nucleotides read TGTGCCATCGGTATGACAGCTTGGGATGAGCAGTTCTTC. Translated, it gives CAIGMTAWDEQFF.

This clone was seen a single time. This chain joins TRBV5-6 and TRBJ1-2; no firm D call. This CDR3 contains 14 residues. The germline V gene has CDR1 SGHDT and CDR2 YYEEEE. V was trimmed by 5 bases and J by 2 bases, leaving 13 bases between them. The CDR3 region is CASRQSGVNYGYTF. The CDR3, as DNA: TGTGCCAGCAGGCAAAGTGGGGTCAACTATGGCTACACCTTC.

This clone was counted between two and nine times. The rearrangement uses TRBV14 and TRBJ1-3; D unresolved. The CDR3 spans 12 residues. Trimming pared 6 bases from V and 8 bases from J, leaving 11 bases between. Germline lookup yields CDR1 SGHDN and CDR2 FVKESK. The CDR3 DNA sequence: TGTGCCAGCAGAGGCGTCGGCGACACCATATATTTT. It translates to CASRGVGDTIYF.

Only a few counts were recorded for this clone. This chain joins TRBV18 and TRBJ1-6, with TRBD1 identical over 7 bases. CDR1 KGHSH and CDR2 LQKENI come from the germline V gene. The CDR3 totals 15 residues. Unmatched junction bases numbered 2, after V lost 6 bases and J lost 0 bases. This chain's CDR3 is CASSAGGSYNSPLHF. The CDR3 DNA reads as TGTGCCAGCTCGGCAGGGGGCTCCTATAATTCACCCCTCCACTTT.

This CDR3 reads CASSLGGPYNSPLHF. The CDR3, as DNA: TGCGCCAGCAGCTTAGGGGGCCCCTATAATTCACCCCTCCACTTT. This chain links TRBV5-1 with TRBJ1-6, with 7 bases fitting TRBD1. V shed 2 bases and J 2 bases; nucleotides not matched to a gene: 1. In germline, CDR1 is SGHRS, CDR2 YFSETQ. The CDR3 runs 15 residues. The full variable domain, its missing parts supplied by reference TRBV5-1 and TRBJ1-6, is KAGVTQTPRYLIKTRGQQVTLSCSPISGHRSVSWYQQTPGQGLQFLFEYFSETQRNKGNFPGRFSGRQFSNSRSEMNVSTLELGDSALYLCASSLGGPYNSPLHFGNGTRLTVT.

The J gene is TRBJ1-6, the V gene TRBV9; D is ambiguous. Germline values: CDR1 SGDLS, CDR2 YYNGEE. The germline V and J ends were trimmed by 2 bases and 7 bases, with 13 bases remaining between them. CDR3 length equals 15 residues. The CDR3 here is CASSVGFQGNSPLHF. The CDR3, as DNA: TGTGCCAGCAGCGTTGGTTTCCAAGGGAATTCACCCCTCCACTTT.

The table lists this clone with a count of one. CDR3 sequence (DNA): TGTGCCAGCAGTGGAGGGGGCGTTCAGCCCCAGCATTTT. Translated: CASSGGGVQPQHF. J is TRBJ1-5 and V is TRBV2, with 7 bases identical to TRBD1. CDR1 and CDR2 (germline): SNHLY, FYNNEI. This CDR3 contains 13 residues. Unmatched junction bases numbered 3, after V lost 4 bases and J lost 6 bases.

This clone has just one count. This chain links TRBV12-5 with TRBJ2-5, with D uncertain. From germline, CDR1 is LGHNT and CDR2 FRNRAP. V was clipped by 7 bases and J by 4 bases, with 13 bases between them. The CDR3 sequence is 13 residues long. This CDR3 reads CASAPSGLETQYF. CDR3 nucleotide sequence: TGTGCTAGTGCTCCCTCGGGCCTAGAGACCCAGTACTTC.